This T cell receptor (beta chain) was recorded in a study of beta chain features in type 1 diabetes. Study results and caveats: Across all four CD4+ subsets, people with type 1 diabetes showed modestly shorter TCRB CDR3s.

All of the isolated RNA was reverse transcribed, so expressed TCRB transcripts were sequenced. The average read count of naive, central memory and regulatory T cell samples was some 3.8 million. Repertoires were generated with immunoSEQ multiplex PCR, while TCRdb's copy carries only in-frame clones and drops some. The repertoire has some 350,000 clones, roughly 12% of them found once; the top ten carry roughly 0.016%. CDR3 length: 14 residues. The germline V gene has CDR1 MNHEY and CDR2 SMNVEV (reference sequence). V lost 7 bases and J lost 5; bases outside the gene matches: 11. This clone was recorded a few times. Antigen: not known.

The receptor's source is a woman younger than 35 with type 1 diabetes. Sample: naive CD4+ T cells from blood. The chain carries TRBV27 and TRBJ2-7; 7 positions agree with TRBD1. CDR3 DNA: TGTGCCAGCACCTCGATTAGGGGGCCCCACGAGCAGTACTTC. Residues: CASTSIRGPHEQYF.